Included here is one T cell receptor (beta chain) sequence, with context. Its target is unknown. The data are from a study of graft-versus-host responses after intestinal transplantation. Overall study: Recipients were given multivisceral, liver-intestinal, or isolated intestinal transplants. Uniformly, recipients were administered anti-thymocyte globulin induction with subsequent tacrolimus and steroids for around 3 years.

TCRdb's table, derived via immunoSEQ multiplex PCR, lists solely in-frame clones and lacks some. The sample has tens of thousands of clones, around 92% seen once. Sequenced material: unstimulated CD8+ T cells sorted from spleen or lymph node cells, taken before intestinal transplant. The clonotype was recovered from a human donor who received an intestinal transplant.

CDR3 loop: CASSYSPGELFF. Here the CDR3 DNA reads TGTGCCAGCAGCTACAGCCCCGGGGAGCTGTTTTTT. The chain is built from TRBV9 and TRBJ2-2; no definite D call. With 4 bases removed from V and 6 bases from J, the gap between germline ends came to 7 bases. Looked up from germline, CDR1 is SGDLS and CDR2 is YYNGEE. This CDR3 comprises 12 residues.